This TCR beta chain was recorded in a study of T cell responses to AZD1222 COVID-19 vaccine (dated by TCRdb to the early 2020s). A note on the overall study: A total of just over 230 trial participants underwent TCR sequencing, of whom nearly 210 had received two doses of AZD1222 and approximately 26 had received two doses of the MenACWY control vaccine. Enrollment into the trials was organized by age into subgroups of 18-55, 56-69 and 70-plus years, and those subgroups contained approximately 150, 30 and 60 TCR-sequenced participants, respectively.

The CDR3 regions of human TCRbeta chains were analyzed by immunosequencing. Per the original workflow: Repertoire TCRs were checked for matches against a reference library of SARS-CoV-2-specific TCRs that had been generated using the MIRA antigen-specificity platform. Breadth was defined as the fraction of unique TCRs that were SARS-CoV-2-associated. Depth was defined as the fraction of total T cells that were SARS-CoV-2-associated. Using the MIRA data, each spike-specific TCR was assigned both to the spike region to which the TCR was reactive and to a CD4 or CD8 class. Log10-transformed breadth and depth values were compared by one-way ANOVA with Sidak's multiple comparisons tests. Imported from immuneACCESS, the table was reduced by TCRdb to in-frame sequences with V and J called. These copies leave out some clones; in studies compared against another copy, an unresolved V gene accounts for under half, and the cause of the remainder is not known. The DNA gave D and trimming, while V, J and clone size come from that table. The sample includes under 150,000 clones, with roughly 88% observed a single time. Roughly 3.9% of the sample is held by the ten biggest clonotypes.

The CDR3 sequence holds 14 residues, the cysteine and phenylalanine included. Of all the DNA, just the CDR3 is kept, 42 bases in frame from base 1. From the germline V gene, CDR1 is MNHEY and CDR2 is SVGEGT. V lost 2 bases and J lost 4 bases; the stretch between them is 11 bases long. The investigation overall reported the following: The 56-69-year group was small, and its depth increase did not reach significance, likely because of low power. Most participants were white British and females outnumbered males, and the authors suggested that clonal diversity may have been underestimated. The vaccine-associated CD4 TCRs covered the entire spike protein, and the dominant responses fell in regions 160-218 and 743-854. Only five or six AZD1222 recipients were SARS-CoV-2 seropositive at baseline, limiting conclusions about previously exposed vaccinees. Because no day 14 peak-response samples were available, the repertoires could be characterized only after the peak T cell response. Reportedly, almost half of the unique spike-specific TCRs recognized epitopes lying outside the regions that are mutated in the B.1.351 and B.1.1.7 variants. After two AZD1222 doses, spike-specific TCR breadth and depth were significantly higher than at day 0 and than in MenACWY recipients.

The time point label of this sample denotes: baseline before first vaccination. Sample treatment or condition, as interpreted from the label and publication: meningococcal conjugate vaccine given as trial control. Samples from vaccinated people were obtained from the UK trials COV001 and COV002, which included a single-blind randomized controlled phase 2/3 trial of AZD1222 (ChAdOx1 nCoV-19) in healthy adults. For TCRbeta chain sequencing, PBMC samples were collected from trial participants at day 0 and at day 28 after the second dose. A remark on this clone: The clone's antigen remains unknown. Base qualities are missing; no much larger clone stands one base away.

This clonotype was sampled from an adult in good health. The material was peripheral blood, obtained on day 0 of MenACWY control vaccination. The sequence joins TRBV6-2 or TRBV6-3 to TRBJ1-1; no D gene is confidently identified. The DNA reads as follows: TGTGCCAGCAGTTACGGCGGCATGGCCACTGAAGCTTTCTTT. It translates to CASSYGGMATEAFF.